This T cell receptor (beta chain) was profiled in a study of T cells after yellow fever vaccination. The overall study: Some fractions had low cell numbers, and these were prepared with SMART-Seq v4 Ultra Low Input.

Each CDR3 protein is one row after TCRdb ran MiXCR on the 5' RACE reads. The table shows 200,000 to 300,000 distinct CDR3 sequences, with approximately 13% occurring only once. As for this clonotype: Antigen unknown.

Looked up from germline, CDR1 is SGHRS and CDR2 is YFSETQ. The CDR3 contains 16 residues. After removal of 1 base from V and 7 bases from J, the junction contained 10 bases not matched to a gene. Study results and limitations: Clonotypes appearing in both CD4 and CD8 compartments existed, and their share was small.

The chain employs TRBV5-1 and TRBJ2-4; 8 positions match TRBD1. The clonotype originates from a man between 25 and 39 years old who received the YFV17D yellow fever vaccine. The input for sequencing was CD4+ T cells sorted from PBMCs, taken 45 days after the yellow fever booster vaccination. The CDR3 sequence is CASSLQWPTGGNIQYF. The DNA for the CDR3 is TGCGCCAGCAGCTTGCAATGGCCTACAGGGGGGAACATTCAGTACTTC. The complete variable domain, with remaining parts taken from reference TRBV5-1 and TRBJ2-4, reads KAGVTQTPRYLIKTRGQQVTLSCSPISGHRSVSWYQQTPGQGLQFLFEYFSETQRNKGNFPGRFSGRQFSNSRSEMNVSTLELGDSALYLCASSLQWPTGGNIQYFGAGTRLSVL.